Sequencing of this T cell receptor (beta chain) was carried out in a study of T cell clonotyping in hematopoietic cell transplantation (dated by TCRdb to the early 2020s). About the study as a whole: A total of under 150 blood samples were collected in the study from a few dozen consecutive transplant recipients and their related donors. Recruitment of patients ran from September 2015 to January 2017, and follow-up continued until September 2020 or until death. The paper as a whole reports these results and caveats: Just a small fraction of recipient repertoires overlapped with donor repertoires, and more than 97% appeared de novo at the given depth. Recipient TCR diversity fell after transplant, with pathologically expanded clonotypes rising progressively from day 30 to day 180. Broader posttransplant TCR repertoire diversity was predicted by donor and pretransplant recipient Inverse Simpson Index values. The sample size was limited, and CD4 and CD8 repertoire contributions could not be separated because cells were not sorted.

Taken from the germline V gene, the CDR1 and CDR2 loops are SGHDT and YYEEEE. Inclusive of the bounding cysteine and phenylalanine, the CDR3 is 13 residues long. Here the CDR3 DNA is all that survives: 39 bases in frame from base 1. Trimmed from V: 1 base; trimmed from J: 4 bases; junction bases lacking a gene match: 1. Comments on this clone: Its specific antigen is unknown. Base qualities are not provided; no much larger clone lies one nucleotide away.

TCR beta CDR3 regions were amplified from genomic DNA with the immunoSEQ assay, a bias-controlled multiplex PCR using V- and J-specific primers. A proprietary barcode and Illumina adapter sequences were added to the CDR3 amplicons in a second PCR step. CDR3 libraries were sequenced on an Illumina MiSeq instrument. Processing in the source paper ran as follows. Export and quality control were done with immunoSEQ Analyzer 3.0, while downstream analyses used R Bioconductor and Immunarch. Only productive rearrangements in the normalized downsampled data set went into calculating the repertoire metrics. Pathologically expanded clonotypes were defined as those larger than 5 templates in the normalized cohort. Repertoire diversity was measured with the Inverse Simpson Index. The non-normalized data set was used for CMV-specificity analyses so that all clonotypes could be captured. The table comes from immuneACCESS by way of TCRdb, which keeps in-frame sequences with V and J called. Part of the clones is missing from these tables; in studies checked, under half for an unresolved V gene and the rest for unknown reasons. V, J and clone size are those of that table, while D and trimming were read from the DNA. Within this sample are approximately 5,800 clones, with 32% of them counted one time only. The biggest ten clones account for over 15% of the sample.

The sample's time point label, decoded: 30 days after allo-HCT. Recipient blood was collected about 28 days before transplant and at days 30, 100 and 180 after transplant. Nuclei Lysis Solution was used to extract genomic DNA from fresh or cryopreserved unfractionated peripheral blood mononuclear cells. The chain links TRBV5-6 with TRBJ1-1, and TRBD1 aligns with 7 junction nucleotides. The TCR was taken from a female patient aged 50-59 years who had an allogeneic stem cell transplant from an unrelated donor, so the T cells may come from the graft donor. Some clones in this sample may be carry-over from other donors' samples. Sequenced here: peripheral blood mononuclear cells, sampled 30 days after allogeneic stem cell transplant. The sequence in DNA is TGTGCCAGCAGCTTGTACAGGGGCACTGAAGCTTTCTTT. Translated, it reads CASSLYRGTEAFF.